The next 8 T cell receptor beta chains were all read from a single sample in a study of T cell changes during pregnancy in multiple sclerosis. Only in-frame clones appear in the TCRdb table, and some are missing; sequencing was by immunoSEQ multiplex PCR. The table includes 95,000 to 100,000 clones, 80% to 95% detected once. Specimen: peripheral blood, collected in the second trimester of pregnancy. These receptors originate from a female donor with multiple sclerosis, enrolled in a pregnancy study.

The chain employs TRBV14 and TRBJ2-1, with TRBD2 identical over 9 bases. The germline CDR1 and CDR2 sequences are SGHDN and FVKESK. The CDR3 contains 18 residues. With V trimmed by 0 bases and J by 5 bases, 11 bases remained unmatched. The chain's CDR3 is CASSQDPRGGRANNEQFF. Here the CDR3 DNA reads TGTGCCAGCAGCCAAGATCCTCGGGGCGGGAGGGCGAACAATGAGCAGTTCTTC.

The gene calls are TRBV5-1 and TRBJ2-1, with TRBD2 identical over 7 bases. CDR1 and CDR2 (germline): SGHRS, YFSETQ. Trimming at V came to 1 base and at J to 7 bases, leaving 14 bases not matched to a gene. The CDR3 has 17 residues. DNA of the CDR3: TGCGCCAGCAGCTTGACGTGGGGGTTCTCGGGGGGTAATGAGCAGTTCTTC. Translated: CASSLTWGFSGGNEQFF.

V is TRBV28 and J is TRBJ1-5; 7 bases line up with TRBD1. The CDR3 totals 15 residues. Germline CDR1 reads MDHEN; CDR2 reads SYDVKM. Trimming at V came to 7 bases and at J to 0 bases, leaving 6 bases not matched to a gene. CDR3 region: CASILRGDSNQPQHF. CDR3 DNA: TGTGCCAGCATCCTCAGGGGGGATAGCAATCAGCCCCAGCATTTT.

J is TRBJ2-1 and V is TRBV20-1; D might be TRBD2 (6 bases). Trimming took off 2 bases at V and 12 bases at J, with 11 bases between the two ends. The CDR3 spans 11 residues. CDR1 and CDR2 (germline): DFQATT, SNEGSKA (reference sequence). CDR3 bases: TGCAGTGCTAGAACCGGGACTGGGCAGTTCTTC. Translating gives CSARTGTGQFF.

The V and J genes are TRBV28 and TRBJ1-5; D not certain. Trimming shortened V by 6 bases and J by 3 bases, and 12 bases separated the two germline ends. Germline V gene sequence: CDR1 MDHEN, CDR2 SYDVKM. The CDR3 is made up of 14 amino acids. CDR3 sequence reads: CASSPTSPNQPQHF. CDR3 nucleotides: TGTGCCAGCAGCCCGACATCCCCCAATCAGCCCCAGCATTTT.

The chain carries TRBV9 and TRBJ2-3; the D is unclear. Germline CDR1 is SGDLS and CDR2 is YYNGEE. Trimming took off 0 bases at V and 2 bases at J, with 7 bases between the two ends. The CDR3 sequence is 14 residues long. CDR3 in amino acids: CASSVGAPTDTQYF. In DNA, the CDR3 is TGTGCCAGCAGCGTAGGGGCCCCCACAGATACGCAGTATTTT.

The chain combines TRBV23-1 with TRBJ1-4; TRBD1 might be the D (5 bases). TRBV23-1 carries the ORF label, with uncertain function. The CDR3 totals 11 residues. V was shortened by 5 bases and J by 15 bases, with 13 bases between the two germline ends. This CDR3 is CASSTGDLLFF. DNA of the CDR3: TGCGCCAGCAGTACAGGAGATTTATTGTTTTTT.

V is TRBV2 and J is TRBJ2-1, with a weak D call TRBD2 (6 bases). The germline gives CDR1 SNHLY, CDR2 FYNNEI. The CDR3 has 14 residues. Deletions cut 4 bases from V and 4 bases from J, with 11 bases between. CDR3 loop: CASSVGGLYNEQFF. CDR3 coding DNA: TGTGCCAGCAGTGTCGGGGGACTTTACAATGAGCAGTTCTTC.